This T cell receptor beta chain was profiled in a study of blood T cell repertoires in COVID-19. Looking at the study overall: Sites across the United States, Italy and Spain contributed samples from acute and convalescent COVID-19. Nucleic acid was either cDNA or gDNA, and it came from T cells, B-cell-depleted T cells, or PBMCs.

The CDR3 spans 16 residues. The germline CDR1 and CDR2 sequences are KGHSH and LQKENI. Deletions cut 1 base from V and 0 bases from J, with 10 bases between. Authors' analysis steps: Amplifying reference gene primers gave estimates of nucleated cell counts. The repertoire was sequenced with immunoSEQ multiplex PCR; TCRdb's copy has only in-frame clones and lacks some. From that table come the V and J calls and clone size; the DNA was used to work out D and trimming. The table has about 140,000 clones, roughly 80% seen once; the top ten hold over 7.5%. The sequencing input was peripheral blood. The rearrangement uses TRBV18 and TRBJ1-5, with D perhaps TRBD1 (5 bases). The sequence came from an elderly woman in a cohort sampled during active or convalescent COVID-19. The CDR3 DNA reads TGTGCCAGCTCACCACGAAGACAGTATAGCAATCAGCCCCAGCATTTT. As protein: CASSPRRQYSNQPQHF.